The 19 T cell receptor beta chains below come from one sample, sequenced in a study of naive and memory T cell subsets. An oligonucleotide containing a UMI was ligated to the 3' end of TCR cDNA. Amplification of ligated cDNA took four PCR rounds with SP2 and nested alpha and beta constant primers. TCRdb itself ran the 5' RACE reads through MiXCR, one entry per CDR3 protein. Of over 45,000 distinct CDR3 sequences listed, 4.7% are singletons. The receptors here all came from a female donor in good health.

This clonotype has ten or more counts. The chain recombines TRBV5-4 with TRBJ1-2; D possibly corresponds to TRBD1 (5 bases). The germline CDR1 and CDR2 sequences are SGHNT and YYREEE (reference sequence). V shed 0 bases and J shed 8 bases, with 17 bases lying between them. This CDR3 has 15 amino acids. CDR3 sequence (DNA): TGTGCCAGCAGCTTGGCCGGGACCCTAGAGGAGGGCTACACCTTC. Translating gives CASSLAGTLEEGYTF.

The sample holds many counts of this clonotype. The chain joins TRBV20-1 to TRBJ2-7, with 9 bases fitting TRBD1. V was clipped by 0 bases and J by 2 bases; unmatched bases: 8. CDR1 is DFQATT, CDR2 SNEGSKA, per germline (reference sequence). The CDR3 sequence is 16 residues long. CDR3 in DNA: TGCAGTGCTAGAGATCATAGGGACAGGGCCACCTACGAGCAGTACTTC. This translates into CSARDHRDRATYEQYF.

In this sample, this clonotype turned up a few times. The chain recombines TRBV10-1 with TRBJ2-5; perhaps TRBD1 as D (5 bases). Germline V gives CDR1 WNHNN, CDR2 SYGVQD (reference sequence). V was pared by 0 bases and J by 1 base, with 9 bases between. The CDR3 is made up of 15 amino acids. The CDR3 here is CASSESPGSQETQYF. The CDR3 DNA is TGCGCCAGCAGTGAGTCGCCAGGGTCCCAAGAGACCCAGTACTTC.

This clonotype was observed at least ten times. The chain uses TRBV10-3 and TRBJ1-1, with D possibly matching TRBD1 (5 bases). The CDR3 is made up of 15 amino acids. From germline, CDR1 is ENHRY and CDR2 SYGVKD. V dropped 6 bases and J dropped 0 bases, with 14 bases sitting between them. This chain's CDR3 is CAISELTGLNTEAFF. In DNA form, the CDR3 reads TGTGCCATCAGCGAACTTACAGGACTGAACACTGAAGCTTTCTTT.

In its sample, this clonotype was seen many times. This chain uses TRBV7-9 with TRBJ2-7, with 7 positions matching TRBD1. Germline V gives CDR1 SEHNR, CDR2 FQNEAQ (reference sequence). With 4 bases clipped from V and 0 bases from J, the junction kept 15 bases outside the gene matches. The CDR3 loop spans 18 amino acids. CDR3: CASSSSLKGQRSSYEQYF. In nucleotides, the CDR3 is TGTGCCAGCAGCTCTAGCCTAAAGGGACAGAGGAGCTCCTACGAGCAGTACTTC.

This chain connects TRBV27 to TRBJ2-7, with 9 bases matching TRBD1. This CDR3 spans 17 amino acids. Per germline, CDR1 MNHEY and CDR2 SMNVEV (reference sequence). The J segment lost 3 bases and the V segment lost 2 bases, leaving 11 bases of the junction unmatched. CDR3 nucleotides: TGTGCCAGCAGTTTACCCCTTCGACAGGGGGGACGCTACGAGCAGTACTTC. It yields the protein CASSLPLRQGGRYEQYF.

This clonotype was seen many times. The chain couples TRBV30 to TRBJ2-1; D is ambiguous. V was shortened by 2 bases and J by 8 bases, with 10 bases between the two germline ends. The length of the CDR3 is 12 residues. Germline V lookup: CDR1 GTSNPN, CDR2 SVGIG (reference sequence). The CDR3 sequence is CAWSRRPDEQFF. The CDR3 DNA sequence: TGTGCCTGGAGTCGCCGTCCGGATGAGCAGTTCTTC.

This clonotype occurred many times. V is TRBV7-9 and J is TRBJ2-7; possible D gene TRBD2, 5 bases. The CDR3 totals 14 residues. V was trimmed by 6 bases and J by 0 bases, leaving 12 bases between them. In germline, CDR1 is SEHNR, CDR2 FQNEAQ (reference sequence). The CDR3 sequence: CASSGRGSSYEQYF. CDR3 DNA: TGTGCCAGCAGTGGCCGGGGAAGCTCCTACGAGCAGTACTTC.

In its sample, this clonotype was seen a few times. J is TRBJ2-1 and V is TRBV25-1; tentative D call: TRBD1 (6 bases). V was cut by 3 bases and J by 2 bases, with 8 bases left in between. Germline V CDR1 and CDR2: MGHDK, SYGVNS. This CDR3 is 14 amino acids long. CDR3 in amino acids: CASSDDRPYNEQFF. The CDR3 DNA sequence: TGTGCCAGCAGTGATGACAGGCCCTACAATGAGCAGTTCTTC. Full variable domain (missing parts from reference TRBV25-1 and TRBJ2-1): EADIYQTPRYLVIGTGKKITLECSQTMGHDKMYWYQQDPGMELHLIHYSYGVNSTEKGDLSSESTVSRIRTEHFPLTLESARPSHTSQYLCASSDDRPYNEQFFGPGTRLTVL.

This clonotype was counted a few times. The chain couples TRBV7-9 to TRBJ1-2; D is uncertain. Germline CDR1 is SEHNR and CDR2 is FQNEAQ (reference sequence). The CDR3 spans 14 residues. V lost 1 base, J lost 12 bases, and 18 bases lay in between. The CDR3 bases are TGTGCCAGCAGCTTAGATGGAGGGATAAAGGGCGACACCTTC. Amino acids: CASSLDGGIKGDTF.

The chain couples TRBV27 to TRBJ2-7; TRBD2 might be the D (6 bases). Between the trimmed V and J ends, which lost 6 bases and 0 bases, there was a span of 15 bases. Germline CDR1 is MNHEY and CDR2 is SMNVEV (reference sequence). The CDR3 sequence is 15 residues long. The CDR3: CASSLGGKSSYEQYF. For the CDR3, the DNA is TGTGCCAGCAGCCTCGGAGGGAAAAGCTCCTACGAGCAGTACTTC.

The rearrangement links TRBV6-1 to TRBJ2-3; 12 nucleotides align to TRBD2. After removal of 8 bases from V and 3 bases from J, the junction contained 6 bases not matched to a gene. Germline V lookup: CDR1 MNHNS, CDR2 SASEGT. The CDR3 totals 15 residues. CDR3 DNA sequence: TGTGCCAGCTTGAGGACTAGCGGGATGACAGATACGCAGTATTTT. Protein product: CASLRTSGMTDTQYF.

The V call is TRBV20-1, the J call TRBJ2-1; D is tentatively TRBD1 or TRBD2 (5 bases each). V lost 0 bases, J lost 6 bases, and 18 bases lay in between. This CDR3 region has 16 residues. The germline V gene encodes CDR1 DFQATT and CDR2 SNEGSKA (reference sequence). CDR3 amino acids: CSARDLGPPDRNEQFF. The DNA for the CDR3 is TGCAGTGCTAGAGACCTGGGACCCCCGGATCGCAATGAGCAGTTCTTC.

The chain couples TRBV7-2 to TRBJ2-7; TRBD2 might be the D (5 bases). There are 15 residues in the CDR3. Germline V lookup: CDR1 SGHTA, CDR2 FQGNSA. Between the trimmed V and J ends, which lost 5 bases and 2 bases, there was a span of 16 bases. CDR3 bases: TGTGCCAGCAGCCAAGATAGCGTCCTCCCCTACGAGCAGTACTTC. Residues: CASSQDSVLPYEQYF.

This clonotype was detected many times. The V and J genes are TRBV7-9 and TRBJ2-1, with TRBD2 matching over 11 bases. Germline V gives CDR1 SEHNR, CDR2 FQNEAQ (reference sequence). This CDR3 comprises 15 residues. J was trimmed by 7 bases and V by 5 bases; bases with no gene match: 7. Here the CDR3 DNA reads TGTGCCAGCAGCCCTACTAGCGGGAGTCAAAATGAGCAGTTCTTC. Protein sequence: CASSPTSGSQNEQFF. Filled out from reference TRBV7-9 and TRBJ2-1, the complete variable domain reads DTGVSQNPRHKITKRGQNVTFRCDPISEHNRLYWYRQTLGQGPEFLTYFQNEAQLEKSRLLSDRFSAERPKGSFSTLEIQRTEQGDSAMYLCASSPTSGSQNEQFFGPGTRLTVL.

This clonotype was recorded at least ten times. This chain connects TRBV7-2 to TRBJ2-3, with D perhaps TRBD1 or TRBD2 (7 bases each). Trimming left V 3 bases short and J 4 bases short, with 20 bases between. This CDR3 has 17 amino acids. Germline V CDR1 and CDR2: SGHTA, FQGNSA. As DNA, the CDR3 is TGTGCCAGCAGCTTCTTGCAGGGGGGCGGGAGAGCAGATACGCAGTATTTT. Encoded protein: CASSFLQGGGRADTQYF.

In its sample, this clonotype was seen many times. The chain has TRBV21-1 and TRBJ1-5. TRBV21-1 is a documented pseudogene. The CDR3 sequence is 16 residues long. CDR3 DNA sequence: TGTGCCAGCAGCAAAGGGGATCCCTTAGAGAATCAGCCCCAGCATTTT. This encodes CASSKGDPLENQPQHF.

V is TRBV6-1 and J is TRBJ1-6; no clear D. Germline loops: CDR1 MNHNS, CDR2 SASEGT. The CDR3 is 12 amino acids. V shed 4 bases and J shed 7 bases, with 5 bases lying between them. The CDR3 loop reads CASSVRNSPLHF. The CDR3 DNA reads TGTGCCAGCAGTGTAAGGAATTCACCCCTCCACTTT.

This clonotype was observed at least ten times. This chain links TRBV28 with TRBJ1-5; TRBD1 matches at 7 bases. The CDR3 totals 15 residues. Germline lookup yields CDR1 MDHEN and CDR2 SYDVKM. With 7 bases clipped from V and 4 bases from J, the junction kept 10 bases outside the gene matches. The CDR3 DNA is TGTGCCAGCACCCTATTAGGGACAGAGAATCAGCCCCAGCATTTT. It is translated as CASTLLGTENQPQHF.